The next 26 T cell receptor beta chains were all read from a single sample in a study of blood T cells in healthy people across ages. It was with a sample-barcoded 5' primer and a J-beta primer mix that a second PCR of roughly 7 to 12 cycles was run. Each CDR3 protein is one row after TCRdb ran MiXCR on the 5' RACE reads. The table shows about 1,600,000 distinct CDR3 sequences, with around 39% occurring only once. Sequencing used blood. The source is a woman under 30 in good health.

This clonotype was counted only a few times. CDR3 sequence reads: CASSRGGTANEKLFF. DNA of the CDR3: TGTGCCAGCAGTCGAGGGGGTACTGCGAATGAAAAACTGTTTTTT. The rearrangement joins TRBV6-2 or TRBV6-3 to TRBJ1-4, with a tentative D call TRBD1 (6 bases). Trimming cost V 5 bases and J 5 bases, with 15 bases left between them. There are 15 residues in the CDR3. CDR1 is MNHEY, CDR2 SVGEGT, per germline.

This clonotype showed up just a few times. This rearrangement joins TRBV5-1 to TRBJ2-1; 9 bases align to TRBD1. Germline V gene sequence: CDR1 SGHRS, CDR2 YFSETQ. The CDR3 runs to 18 residues. V trimming: 1 base; J trimming: 8 bases; junction bases outside the gene matches: 16. Written as DNA, the CDR3 is TGCGCCAGCAGCTTGTTAGTGGTGAGGGACAGGGATGACTATGAGCAGTTCTTC. It translates to CASSLLVVRDRDDYEQFF. Full variable domain (rest looked up from reference TRBV5-1 and TRBJ2-1): KAGVTQTPRYLIKTRGQQVTLSCSPISGHRSVSWYQQTPGQGLQFLFEYFSETQRNKGNFPGRFSGRQFSNSRSEMNVSTLELGDSALYLCASSLLVVRDRDDYEQFFGPGTRLTVL.

J is TRBJ2-3 and V is TRBV20-1; no firm D call. Germline V gene data show CDR1 as DFQATT and CDR2 as SNEGSKA (reference sequence). Trimming cost V 1 base and J 2 bases, with 16 bases left between them. This CDR3 is 16 amino acids long. CDR3 in DNA: TGCAGTGCTAGAGGGGCGAGCGCCGGATTCACAGATACGCAGTATTTT. Translated: CSARGASAGFTDTQYF.

This clonotype came up many times. A clone one base away is much larger, so this may be a read error. This rearrangement joins TRBV20-1 to TRBJ2-5, with 7 bases matching TRBD1. CDR1 and CDR2 (germline): DFQATT, SNEGSKA (reference sequence). This CDR3 is built from 15 residues. V was pared by 8 bases and J by 11 bases, with 23 bases of the junction left unmatched. DNA for the CDR3: TGCAGTTACTTGGGGAAACTACAGGGGCCCAATGAGCAGTACTTC. Its protein is CSYLGKLQGPNEQYF.

J is TRBJ2-5 and V is TRBV20-1; 8 bases align to TRBD2. Germline-derived CDR1 and CDR2 are DFQATT and SNEGSKA (reference sequence). J lost 5 bases, V lost 7 bases, and 9 bases had no gene match. The CDR3 covers 13 residues. The CDR3 DNA sequence: TGCAGTGTAGGGACTAGAAGTCGCGAGACCCAGTACTTC. Translation gives CSVGTRSRETQYF.

J is TRBJ1-4 and V is TRBV29-1, with D unresolved. With 5 bases removed from V and 7 bases from J, the gap between germline ends came to 17 bases. The CDR3 has 14 amino acids. The germline gives CDR1 SQVTM, CDR2 ANQGSEA. The CDR3 nucleotides are TGCAGCGTTCAGCTCGGGGAAGGCACTGAAAAACTGTTTTTT. Translating it yields CSVQLGEGTEKLFF. Variable domain in full (rest from reference TRBV29-1 and TRBJ1-4): SAVISQKPSRDICQRGTSLTIQCQVDSQVTMMFWYRQQPGQSLTLIATANQGSEATYESGFVIDKFPISRPNLTFSTLTVSNMSPEDSSIYLCSVQLGEGTEKLFFGSGTQLSVL.

This sequence joins TRBV20-1 and TRBJ2-5; no clear D gene. V was shortened by 6 bases and J by 3 bases, with 20 bases between the two germline ends. The CDR3 runs to 15 residues. Looked up from germline, CDR1 is DFQATT and CDR2 is SNEGSKA (reference sequence). The CDR3 here is CSAAPPVGPKETQYF. CDR3 bases: TGCAGTGCCGCCCCTCCTGTCGGGCCCAAAGAGACCCAGTACTTC.

V and J are TRBV20-1 and TRBJ2-4, with 7 bases identical to TRBD1. Losses at the gene ends were 4 bases for V and 5 bases for J; bases not matched to a gene: 5. The CDR3 runs to 13 residues. In germline, CDR1 is DFQATT, CDR2 SNEGSKA (reference sequence). DNA for the CDR3: TGCAGTGCTAACCCCGACAGGGAAAACATTCAGTACTTC. As protein: CSANPDRENIQYF.

The chain uses TRBV12-3 or TRBV12-4 and TRBJ2-1; TRBD1 is a possible D gene (6 bases). Trimming left V 0 bases short and J 2 bases short, with 14 bases between. This CDR3 contains 17 residues. CDR3 coding DNA: TGTGCCAGCAGTTTAGCGTTGGACAGCCATACCTACAATGAGCAGTTCTTC. This sequence encodes CASSLALDSHTYNEQFF.

This chain links TRBV6-4 with TRBJ2-7; D may be TRBD1 or TRBD2 (6 bases each). Germline CDR1 MRHNA, CDR2 SNTAGT. The CDR3 covers 14 residues. Between the trimmed V and J ends, which lost 6 bases and 7 bases, there was a span of 19 bases. In nucleotides, the CDR3 is TGTGCCAGCAGGCGGGACACCCGTAACAATGAGCAGTACTTC. Translated, it gives CASRRDTRNNEQYF.

The chain employs TRBV6-5 and TRBJ1-2; D call uncertain. CDR1 MNHEY and CDR2 SVGAGI come from the germline V gene. The CDR3 is made up of 13 amino acids. V lost 2 bases, J lost 7 bases, and 11 bases lay in between. The CDR3 nucleotides read TGTGCCAGCAGTTACAGGGTCGGCTGTGGCTACACCTTC. Its translation: CASSYRVGCGYTF.

This clonotype appeared a few times. J is TRBJ1-2 and V is TRBV5-1; 8 bases agree with TRBD1. The CDR3 loop spans 15 amino acids. The ends lost 0 bases at V and 6 bases at J; junction bases unmatched: 7. The germline V gene encodes CDR1 SGHRS and CDR2 YFSETQ. The CDR3 region is CASSLGGQVSDGYTF. The CDR3 region has the DNA TGCGCCAGCAGCTTGGGGGGACAGGTGTCGGATGGCTACACCTTC.

In its sample, this clonotype was seen once. This chain connects TRBV7-9 to TRBJ2-7; D ambiguous. The J call is uncertain, as TRBJ2-1 better fits the DNA end. The germline CDR1 and CDR2 sequences are SEHNR and FQNEAQ (reference sequence). The CDR3 covers 15 residues. CDR3 region: CASSSPVVLNSEQFF. Written as DNA, the CDR3 is TGTGCCAGCAGCTCCCCGGTGGTCCTGAATAGTGAGCAGTTCTTC.

This clonotype has more than one count but fewer than ten. The chain has TRBV20-1 and TRBJ2-3; D is uncertain. Germline CDR1 and CDR2: DFQATT and SNEGSKA (reference sequence). The CDR3 extends over 11 amino acids. V was trimmed by 7 bases and J by 3 bases, leaving 8 bases between them. DNA of the CDR3: TGCAGTGTTCCCAAAACAGATACGCAGTATTTT. Residues: CSVPKTDTQYF.

Notes on this clonotype: The missing conserved phenylalanine or tryptophan at the end of this CDR3 makes a read error likely. V and J are TRBV28 and TRBJ2-3, with D perhaps given as TRBD1 or TRBD2 (6 bases each). This CDR3 is 14 amino acids long. Germline V gene data show CDR1 as MDHEN and CDR2 as SYDVKM. V gave up 8 bases and J gave up 7 bases, with 19 bases separating them. DNA for the CDR3: TGTGCCAGCCGTGACGGGGGCGCCGGGTATACGCAGTATTCT. It translates to CASRDGGAGYTQYS.

The chain couples TRBV3-1 to TRBJ1-1; TRBD1 agrees at 7 bases. Germline V gene lookup returns CDR1 LGHDT and CDR2 YNNKEL (reference sequence). The CDR3 runs to 15 residues. Trimming cost V 6 bases and J 1 base; bases outside gene matches: 8. The CDR3 nucleotides read TGTGCCAGCAGTTCTTTTCAGGGGGGGAACACTGAAGCTTTCTTT. This gives the protein CASSSFQGGNTEAFF.

This clonotype was found a few times. This chain uses TRBV29-1 with TRBJ1-2; no clear D. Deletions cut 1 base from V and 4 bases from J, with 16 bases between. The CDR3 is 15 residues long. Germline CDR1 and CDR2: SQVTM and ANQGSEA. In DNA form, the CDR3 reads TGCAGCGTTGAAGGGGCTAACTCGCTTTCCTATGGCTACACCTTC. Translating gives CSVEGANSLSYGYTF.

This chain connects TRBV5-1 to TRBJ2-3, with 8 bases matching TRBD2. The germline gives CDR1 SGHRS, CDR2 YFSETQ. The CDR3 spans 18 residues. V shed 1 base and J 0 bases; nucleotides not matched to a gene: 10. CDR3 in amino acids: CASSLCCGGPSSTDTQYF. The CDR3 DNA reads as TGCGCCAGCAGCTTGTGCTGCGGGGGGCCCTCTAGCACAGATACGCAGTATTTT.

This clonotype was counted a few times. This sequence joins TRBV3-1 and TRBJ2-5; 10 bases map to TRBD2. Trimming cost V 0 bases and J 2 bases; bases outside gene matches: 3. This CDR3 comprises 16 residues. Germline values: CDR1 LGHDT, CDR2 YNNKEL (reference sequence). The CDR3 bases are TGTGCCAGCAGCCAAGACGGGACTAGCGTTCAAGAGACCCAGTACTTC. Translating it yields CASSQDGTSVQETQYF.

The chain couples TRBV28 to TRBJ1-2; 10 bases map to TRBD1. Germline V lookup: CDR1 MDHEN, CDR2 SYDVKM. This CDR3 comprises 16 residues. V dropped 6 bases and J dropped 6; count of bases not matched to a gene: 13. Written as DNA, the CDR3 is TGTGCCAGCAGGGCGTGGGGGGACAGGGGACAGCATGGCTACACCTTC. Its protein is CASRAWGDRGQHGYTF.

The V gene is TRBV9, the J gene TRBJ2-3; D gene unclear. The V and J ends lost 0 bases and 5 bases respectively, with 13 bases between them. CDR1 is SGDLS and CDR2 is YYNGEE in the germline V gene. The CDR3 loop spans 15 amino acids. The CDR3 nucleotides read TGTGCCAGCAGCGTAGGAGGTAGGATCATAGATACGCAGTATTTT. As protein: CASSVGGRIIDTQYF.

This clonotype was detected ten times or more. This sequence joins TRBV27 and TRBJ2-7; D is ambiguous. V gave up 0 bases and J gave up 3 bases, with 6 bases separating them. The germline V gene has CDR1 MNHEY and CDR2 SMNVEV (reference sequence). The CDR3 runs to 13 residues. The chain's CDR3 is CASSLSLDYEQYF. The CDR3 bases are TGTGCCAGCAGTTTATCGTTGGACTACGAGCAGTACTTC.

V and J are TRBV6-2 or TRBV6-3 and TRBJ2-4; tentatively, D is TRBD2 (5 bases). The CDR3 covers 20 residues. CDR1 is MNHEY, CDR2 SVGEGT, per germline. Trimming removed 6 bases at V and 1 base at J, with 28 bases between. As DNA, the CDR3 is TGTGCCAGCAGCCAAGTGGTCCTAGGACGGACTCGGGGTGCCAAAAACATTCAGTACTTC. Translating gives CASSQVVLGRTRGAKNIQYF.

This clonotype was observed a handful of times. The chain employs TRBV12-3 or TRBV12-4 and TRBJ2-1; D may be TRBD1 or TRBD2 (6 bases each). V lost 8 bases to trimming and J lost 4 bases, with 21 bases between them. This CDR3 spans 16 amino acids. The CDR3 protein is CASSQTTGGSYNEQFF. The CDR3 region has the DNA TGTGCCAGCTCCCAGACCACCGGGGGCTCGTACAATGAGCAGTTCTTC.

The chain employs TRBV12-3 or TRBV12-4 and TRBJ1-2; D is possibly TRBD1 (6 bases). This CDR3 region has 15 residues. V lost 2 bases and J lost 4, with 14 bases in between. CDR3 sequence reads: CASSLRAGVGYGYTF. The CDR3 bases are TGTGCCAGCAGTTTAAGGGCAGGGGTTGGCTATGGCTACACCTTC.

This clonotype was counted a few times. The chain joins TRBV5-1 to TRBJ2-1; D might be TRBD2 (5 bases). Germline CDR1 and CDR2: SGHRS and YFSETQ. Trimming pared 0 bases from V and 9 bases from J, leaving 7 bases between. The CDR3 contains 12 residues. CDR3 bases: TGCGCCAGCAGCTTGGTAGGGAGTGAGCAGTTCTTC. Protein: CASSLVGSEQFF.